One and the same sample provided the 15 T cell receptor beta chains below, sequenced in a study of vaccination effects on CD4 cells after COVID-19. Clones were sequenced by immunoSEQ multiplex PCR, and TCRdb holds only the in-frame ones, with some missing. The table shows 60,000 to 90,000 clones, with about 86% occurring only once. Within the ViraFEST assay, antigen-specific CD4+ T cells underwent expansion with viral peptide pools prior to sequencing. Following culture for about ten days, CD4+ T cells were isolated. Two-dose vaccination with either BNT162b2 or mRNA-1273 was given to the participants. The antigens of these receptors remain unknown. The specimen comprised CD4+ T cells from PBMCs cultured with HCoV-229E spike peptides, sampled after COVID-19 vaccination. The receptor source for this set is a human donor who received a COVID-19 vaccine.

This clone appeared a few times. This chain links TRBV4-1 with TRBJ2-1; D is uncertain. Per the germline V gene, CDR1 is MGHRA and CDR2 is YSYEKL. Trimming cost V 3 bases and J 7 bases, with 19 bases left between them. The CDR3 runs to 16 residues. The CDR3 DNA sequence: TGCGCCAGCAGCCAGATTATAGGCCGGATTAAAAATGAGCAGTTCTTC. It yields the protein CASSQIIGRIKNEQFF.

V usage is TRBV2 and J usage is TRBJ1-3; D unclear. The germline V gene has CDR1 SNHLY and CDR2 FYNNEI. V lost 3 bases and J 5 bases, leaving 11 bases between the germline ends. This CDR3 spans 14 amino acids. The CDR3 reads CASSEEGLRNTIYF. Here the CDR3 DNA reads TGTGCCAGCAGTGAGGAGGGTCTGAGAAACACCATATATTTT.

The chain is built from TRBV21-1 and TRBJ2-7; the table assigns TRBD2, which was not confirmed against the DNA. TRBV21-1 is termed a pseudogene. The CDR3 sequence is 16 residues long. This CDR3 reads CASSKGGSGASYEQYV. The CDR3 region has the DNA TGTGCCAGCAGCAAAGGAGGTAGCGGGGCCTCCTACGAGCAGTACGTC.

The V and J genes are TRBV7-3 and TRBJ2-1; a possible D gene is TRBD1 (6 bases). Trimming cost V 4 bases and J 8 bases, with 12 bases left between them. The CDR3 extends over 13 amino acids. CDR1 is SGHTA and CDR2 is FQGTGA in the germline V gene. The CDR3 sequence is CASSSRRGYEQFF. The CDR3, as DNA: TGTGCCAGCAGCTCACGCAGGGGTTATGAGCAGTTCTTC. The whole variable domain, remainder taken from reference TRBV7-3 and TRBJ2-1, is GAGVSQTPSNKVTEKGKYVELRCDPISGHTALYWYRQSLGQGPEFLIYFQGTGAADDSGLPNDRFFAVRPEGSVSTLKIQRTERGDSAVYLCASSSRRGYEQFFGPGTRLTVL.

The genes are TRBV27 and TRBJ1-4; D may be TRBD1 (6 bases). V was clipped by 6 bases and J by 5 bases, with 16 bases between them. The CDR3 length is 15 residues. Per the germline V gene, CDR1 is MNHEY and CDR2 is SMNVEV (reference sequence). This chain's CDR3 is CASRPGTPPNEKLFF. CDR3 coding DNA: TGTGCCAGCAGGCCAGGGACACCGCCCAATGAAAAACTGTTTTTT.

The chain couples TRBV30 to TRBJ1-1; no firm D call. The germline gives CDR1 GTSNPN, CDR2 SVGIG (reference sequence). This CDR3 comprises 12 residues. The germline V and J ends were trimmed by 2 bases and 4 bases, with 8 bases remaining between them. The DNA of the CDR3 is TGTGCCTGGAGTTCCGGGTCCACTGAAGCTTTCTTT. The encoded protein is CAWSSGSTEAFF.

This chain's CDR3 is CASSLDGTLEKLFF. The CDR3 DNA sequence: TGTGCCAGCAGCTTGGACGGGACACTCGAAAAACTGTTTTTT. The chain recombines TRBV5-5 with TRBJ1-4, with D possibly being TRBD1 (6 bases). The CDR3 is 14 amino acids. CDR1 SGHKS and CDR2 YYEKEE come from the germline V gene (reference sequence). Trimming removed 0 bases at V and 8 bases at J, with 11 bases between.

V is TRBV7-9 and J is TRBJ2-2; D is uncertain. Germline lookup yields CDR1 SEHNR and CDR2 FQNEAQ (reference sequence). The V end lost 1 base, the J end lost 0 bases, and 12 bases lay between the germline ends. The CDR3 extends over 17 amino acids. Here the CDR3 reads CASSLEVRTSNTGELFF. CDR3 in DNA: TGTGCCAGCAGCTTAGAGGTACGCACCTCGAACACCGGGGAGCTGTTTTTT.

The genes are TRBV28 and TRBJ1-5, with D possibly TRBD1 on 5 matching bases. V was shortened by 3 bases and J by 1 base, with 10 bases between the two germline ends. CDR3 length: 15 amino acids. Germline CDR1 reads MDHEN; CDR2 reads SYDVKM. This CDR3 reads CASSFRQISNQPQHF. CDR3 DNA sequence: TGTGCCAGCAGTTTCCGACAGATCAGCAATCAGCCCCAGCATTTT.

The chain carries TRBV7-3 and TRBJ2-3; 9 nucleotides line up with TRBD2. CDR1 and CDR2 from the germline V gene are SGHTA and FQGTGA. V was clipped by 1 base and J by 7 bases; unmatched bases: 9. The CDR3 spans 16 residues. CDR3 sequence: CASSLRGSGGENTQYF. DNA for the CDR3: TGTGCCAGCAGCTTAAGGGGTAGCGGGGGTGAAAATACGCAGTATTTT.

The chain has TRBV7-8 and TRBJ2-1; TRBD2 matches 10 bases. Germline lookup yields CDR1 SGHVS and CDR2 FQNEAQ. The CDR3 is 16 residues long. Trimming took 3 bases from V and 6 from J; bases not matched to a gene: 8. The DNA of the CDR3 is TGTGCCAGCAGCTTCAGGCCTAGCGGGGGCCGCAATGAGCAGTTCTTC. Translation: CASSFRPSGGRNEQFF.

The chain combines TRBV6-5 with TRBJ1-2; no reliable D call. The germline gives CDR1 MNHEY, CDR2 SVGAGI. The CDR3 totals 14 residues. Trimming took 5 bases from V and 4 from J, leaving 14 bases between them. CDR3 in amino acids: CASSRPGGSYGYTF. CDR3 sequence (DNA): TGTGCCAGCAGTCGTCCGGGAGGGAGCTATGGCTACACCTTC.

This rearrangement joins TRBV10-2 to TRBJ1-2; the D is unclear. This CDR3 contains 17 residues. Trimming removed 0 bases from V and 8 bases from J, with 22 bases in between. CDR1 is WSHSY and CDR2 is SAAADI in the germline V gene. The CDR3, as DNA: TGCGCCAGCAGTGAGTCGCAAGTTGGCGGCAAGGCAGAAGGCTACACCTTC. It encodes CASSESQVGGKAEGYTF.

The J gene is TRBJ2-5, the V gene TRBV10-3, with 9 bases matching TRBD1. Trimming at V came to 7 bases and at J to 4 bases, leaving 10 bases not matched to a gene. The CDR3 totals 15 residues. Germline CDR1 and CDR2: ENHRY and SYGVKD. CDR3 amino acids: CAIKKETGGAETQYF. Here the CDR3 DNA reads TGTGCCATCAAGAAGGAGACAGGGGGAGCAGAGACCCAGTACTTC.

V gene TRBV6-5 combines with J gene TRBJ1-1; TRBD1 aligns across 7 bases. The CDR3 sequence is 13 residues long. The V segment lost 8 bases and the J segment 5 bases; nucleotides outside the gene matches: 8. The V gene's germline CDR1 is MNHEY and CDR2 SVGAGI. The CDR3 bases are TGTGCCAGCTCCCCGACAGGGTGGACTGAAGCTTTCTTT. It translates to CASSPTGWTEAFF.